This T cell receptor beta chain was captured in a study of siplizumab effects on memory and regulatory T cells. Data came from immunoSEQ multiplex PCR; TCRdb stores just in-frame clones and leaves some out. Here the sample spans over 55,000 clones, around four fifths being singletons. Germline CDR1 is MDHEN and CDR2 is SYDVKM. Trimming took 2 bases from V and 2 from J, leaving 13 bases between them. The CDR3 extends over 15 amino acids. This clonotype originated in a human donor in good health. What was sequenced was memory CD4+ T cells sorted from blood. This rearrangement joins TRBV28 to TRBJ2-7; the D gene is possibly TRBD1 (6 bases). The CDR3 DNA reads as TGTGCCAGCAGTTTAATTGTTCGGACAGCCTACGAGCAGTACTTC. It codes for CASSLIVRTAYEQYF.